This T cell receptor beta chain was captured in a study of blood T cell repertoires in COVID-19. About the research overall: COVID-19 samples from acute and convalescent phases originated in the United States, Italy and Spain.

The V and J ends lost 2 bases and 0 bases respectively, with 9 bases between them. Germline lookup yields CDR1 SGHRS and CDR2 YFSETQ. The length of the CDR3 is 15 residues. In the source study's methods: The authors estimated nucleated cell counts from reference gene primer amplification. Clones were read by immunoSEQ multiplex PCR, and TCRdb kept only the in-frame ones, dropping some. V, J and clone size reflect that table, while D and trimming were determined from the DNA. The table includes 150,000 to 200,000 clones, more than 75% detected once. This chain joins TRBV5-1 and TRBJ2-1; D remains unclear. The sequenced sample consisted of peripheral blood. The sequence derives from a human donor in a cohort sampled during active COVID-19. The CDR3 nucleotides are TGCGCCAGCAGCTTATCACTAAGCTCCTACAATGAGCAGTTCTTC. Protein product: CASSLSLSSYNEQFF.